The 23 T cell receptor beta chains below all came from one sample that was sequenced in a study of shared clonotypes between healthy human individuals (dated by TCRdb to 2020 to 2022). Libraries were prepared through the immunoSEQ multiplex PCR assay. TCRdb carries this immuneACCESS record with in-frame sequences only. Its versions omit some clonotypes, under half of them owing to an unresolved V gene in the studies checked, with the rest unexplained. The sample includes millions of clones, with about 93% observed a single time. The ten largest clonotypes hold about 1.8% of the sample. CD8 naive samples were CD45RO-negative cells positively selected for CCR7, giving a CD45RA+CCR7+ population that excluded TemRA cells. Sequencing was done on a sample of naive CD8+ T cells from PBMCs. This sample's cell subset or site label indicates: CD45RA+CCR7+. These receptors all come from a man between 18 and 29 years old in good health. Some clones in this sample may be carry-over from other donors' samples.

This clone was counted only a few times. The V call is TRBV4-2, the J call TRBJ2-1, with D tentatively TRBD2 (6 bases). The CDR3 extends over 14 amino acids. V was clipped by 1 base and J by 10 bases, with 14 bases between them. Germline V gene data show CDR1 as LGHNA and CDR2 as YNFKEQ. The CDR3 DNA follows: TGTGCCAGCAGCCAAGGTTCGGGGGAAGGCGAGCAGTTCTTC. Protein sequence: CASSQGSGEGEQFF.

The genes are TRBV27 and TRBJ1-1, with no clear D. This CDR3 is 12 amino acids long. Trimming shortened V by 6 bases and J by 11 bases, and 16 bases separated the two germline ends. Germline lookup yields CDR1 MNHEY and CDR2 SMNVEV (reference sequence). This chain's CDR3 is CASSSLEGMAFF. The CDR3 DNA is TGTGCCAGCAGCTCACTCGAGGGAATGGCTTTCTTT.

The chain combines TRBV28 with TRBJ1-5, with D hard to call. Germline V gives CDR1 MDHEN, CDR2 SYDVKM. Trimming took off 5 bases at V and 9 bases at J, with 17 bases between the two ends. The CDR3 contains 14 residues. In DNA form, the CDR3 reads TGTGCCAGCAGTCCCGGAGGGTTCGTTTTGCCCCAGCATTTT. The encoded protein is CASSPGGFVLPQHF.

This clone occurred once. The CDR3 region has the DNA TGTGCCAGCAGACCGCCGGGCGGGAGGGAATACAATGAGCAGTTCTTC. Protein sequence: CASRPPGGREYNEQFF. The chain carries TRBV7-9 and TRBJ2-1, with 9 bases lining up with TRBD2. Trimming removed 6 bases from V and 4 bases from J; junction bases left unmatched: 10. The germline CDR1 and CDR2 sequences are SEHNR and FQNEAQ (reference sequence). The CDR3 consists of 16 residues.

In DNA form, the CDR3 reads TGTGCCAGCAGCTTAGGGTACGGAAGCTCCTACGAGCAGTACTTC. This translates into CASSLGYGSSYEQYF. V usage is TRBV11-2 and J usage is TRBJ2-7; D is ambiguous. This CDR3 region has 15 residues. CDR1 and CDR2 from the germline V gene are SGHAT and FQNNGV. V gave up 1 base and J gave up 0 bases, with 10 bases separating them.

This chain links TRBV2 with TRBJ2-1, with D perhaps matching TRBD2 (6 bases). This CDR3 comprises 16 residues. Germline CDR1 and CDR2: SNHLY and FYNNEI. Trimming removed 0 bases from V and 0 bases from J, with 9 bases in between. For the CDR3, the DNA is TGTGCCAGCAGTGAAGCGCCAGCGGGCTCCTACAATGAGCAGTTCTTC. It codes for CASSEAPAGSYNEQFF.

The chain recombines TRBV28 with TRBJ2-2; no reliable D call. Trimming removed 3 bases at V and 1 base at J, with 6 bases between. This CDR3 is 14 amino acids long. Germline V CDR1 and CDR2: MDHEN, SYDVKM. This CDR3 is CASSLSQNTGELFF. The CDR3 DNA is TGTGCCAGCAGTTTGTCACAGAACACCGGGGAGCTGTTTTTT.

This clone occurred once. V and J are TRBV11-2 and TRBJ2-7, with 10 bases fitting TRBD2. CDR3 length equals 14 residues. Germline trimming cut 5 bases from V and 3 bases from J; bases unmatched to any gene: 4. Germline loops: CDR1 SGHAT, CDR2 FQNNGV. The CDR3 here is CASSGLAERYEQYF. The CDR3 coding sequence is TGTGCCAGCAGCGGACTAGCGGAGCGCTACGAGCAGTACTTC.

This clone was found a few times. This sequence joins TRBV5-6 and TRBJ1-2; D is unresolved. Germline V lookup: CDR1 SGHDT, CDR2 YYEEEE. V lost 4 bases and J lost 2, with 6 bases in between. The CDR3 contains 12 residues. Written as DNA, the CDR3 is TGTGCCAGCAGCGCTGGAAACTATGGCTACACCTTC. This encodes CASSAGNYGYTF.

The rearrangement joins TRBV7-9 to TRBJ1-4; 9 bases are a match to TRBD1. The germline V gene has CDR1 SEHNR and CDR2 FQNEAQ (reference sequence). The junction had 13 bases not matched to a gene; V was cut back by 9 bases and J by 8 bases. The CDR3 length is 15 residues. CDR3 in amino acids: CASLQSGDRDEKLFF. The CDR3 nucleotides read TGTGCCAGTCTCCAATCGGGGGACAGGGACGAAAAACTGTTTTTT.

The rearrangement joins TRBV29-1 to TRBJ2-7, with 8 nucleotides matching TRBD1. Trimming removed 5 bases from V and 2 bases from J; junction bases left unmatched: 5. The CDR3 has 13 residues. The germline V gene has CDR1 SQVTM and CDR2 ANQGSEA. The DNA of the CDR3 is TGCAGCGTTTGGGGACAGGCTACCTACGAGCAGTACTTC. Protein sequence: CSVWGQATYEQYF.

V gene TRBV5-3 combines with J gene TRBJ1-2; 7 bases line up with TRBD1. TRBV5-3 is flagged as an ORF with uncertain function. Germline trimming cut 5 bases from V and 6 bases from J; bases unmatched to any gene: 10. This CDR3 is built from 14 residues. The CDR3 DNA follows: TGTGCCAGAAGTCAGAAAGACAGGGTAGATGGCTACACCTTC. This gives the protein CARSQKDRVDGYTF.

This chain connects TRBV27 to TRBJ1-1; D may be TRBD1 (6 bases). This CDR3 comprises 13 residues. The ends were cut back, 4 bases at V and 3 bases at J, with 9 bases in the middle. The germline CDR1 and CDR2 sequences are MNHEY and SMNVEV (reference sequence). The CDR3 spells CASSYREDTEAFF. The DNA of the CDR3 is TGTGCCAGCAGTTACAGGGAGGACACTGAAGCTTTCTTT.

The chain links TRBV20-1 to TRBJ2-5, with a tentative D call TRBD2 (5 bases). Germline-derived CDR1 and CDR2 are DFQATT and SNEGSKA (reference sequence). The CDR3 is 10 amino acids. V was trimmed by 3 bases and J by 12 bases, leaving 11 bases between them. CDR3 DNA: TGCAGTGCTAGGAGGGATCGGGAGTACTTC. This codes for CSARRDREYF.

The CDR3: CASTPSVGRGTEAFF. In DNA, the CDR3 is TGTGCCAGCACCCCCTCAGTAGGACGGGGCACTGAAGCTTTCTTT. The chain combines TRBV9 with TRBJ1-1; D is unresolved. The CDR3 runs to 15 residues. Germline assignment: CDR1 SGDLS and CDR2 YYNGEE. V lost 6 bases to trimming and J lost 4 bases, with 19 bases between them.

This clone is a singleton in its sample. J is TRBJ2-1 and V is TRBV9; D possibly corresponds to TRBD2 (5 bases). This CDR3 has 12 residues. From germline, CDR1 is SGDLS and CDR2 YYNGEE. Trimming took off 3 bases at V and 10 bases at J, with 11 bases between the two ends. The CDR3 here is CASSGRGREQFF. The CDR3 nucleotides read TGTGCCAGCAGCGGGCGAGGGCGAGAGCAGTTCTTC.

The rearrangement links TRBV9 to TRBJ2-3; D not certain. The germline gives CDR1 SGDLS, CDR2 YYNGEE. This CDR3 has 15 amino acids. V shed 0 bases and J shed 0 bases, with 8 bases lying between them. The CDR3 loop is CASSVAGPSTDTQYF. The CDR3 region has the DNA TGTGCCAGCAGCGTAGCTGGCCCCAGCACAGATACGCAGTATTTT.

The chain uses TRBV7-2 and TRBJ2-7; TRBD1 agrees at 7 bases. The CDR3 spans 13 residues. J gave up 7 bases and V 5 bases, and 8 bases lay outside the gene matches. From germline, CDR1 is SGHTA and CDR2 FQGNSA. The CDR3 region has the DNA TGTGCCAGCAGCCGAGACAGGGCAGGGGAGCAGTACTTC. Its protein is CASSRDRAGEQYF.

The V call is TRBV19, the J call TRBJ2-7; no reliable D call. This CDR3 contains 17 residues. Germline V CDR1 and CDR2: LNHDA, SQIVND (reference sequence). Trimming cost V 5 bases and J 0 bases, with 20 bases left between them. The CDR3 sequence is CASSPKYPAPSSYEQYF. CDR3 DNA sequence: TGTGCCAGTAGTCCCAAGTATCCGGCCCCGAGCTCCTACGAGCAGTACTTC.

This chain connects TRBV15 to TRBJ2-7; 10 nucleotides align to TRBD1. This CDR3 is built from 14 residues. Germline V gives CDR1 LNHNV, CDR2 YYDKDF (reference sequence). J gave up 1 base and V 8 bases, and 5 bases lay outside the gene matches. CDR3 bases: TGTGCCACCTCGACAGGGGGCCCATCCTACGAGCAGTACTTC. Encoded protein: CATSTGGPSYEQYF. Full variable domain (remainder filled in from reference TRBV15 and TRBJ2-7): DAMVIQNPRYQVTQFGKPVTLSCSQTLNHNVMYWYQQKSSQAPKLLFHYYDKDFNNEADTPDNFQSRRPNTSFCFLDIRSPGLGDTAMYLCATSTGGPSYEQYFGPGTRLTVT.

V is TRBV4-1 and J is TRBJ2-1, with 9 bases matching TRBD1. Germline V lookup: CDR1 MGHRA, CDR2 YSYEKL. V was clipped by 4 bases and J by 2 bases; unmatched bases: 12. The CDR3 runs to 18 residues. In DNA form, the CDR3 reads TGCGCCAGCAGCCGGGACAGGGATGGATATTCGGCCTACAATGAGCAGTTCTTC. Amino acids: CASSRDRDGYSAYNEQFF.

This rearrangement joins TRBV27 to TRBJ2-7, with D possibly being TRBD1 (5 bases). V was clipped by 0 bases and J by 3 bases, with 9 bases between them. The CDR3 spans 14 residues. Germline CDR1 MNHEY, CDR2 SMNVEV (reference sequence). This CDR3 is CASSLSGADYEQYF. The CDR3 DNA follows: TGTGCCAGCAGTTTATCAGGGGCCGACTACGAGCAGTACTTC.

The CDR3 spells CASSPGPSGGETQYF. In DNA form, the CDR3 reads TGCGCCAGCAGTCCCGGGCCTTCCGGGGGGGAGACCCAGTACTTC. V gene TRBV10-1 combines with J gene TRBJ2-5; 7 nucleotides agree with TRBD2. Germline V CDR1 and CDR2: WNHNN, SYGVQD (reference sequence). Unmatched junction bases numbered 11, after V lost 5 bases and J lost 5 bases. The length of the CDR3 is 15 residues.